This TCR beta chain is drawn from a study of T-cell memory formation after mild COVID-19. Each CDR3 protein is one row after TCRdb ran MiXCR on the 5' RACE reads. The sample holds roughly 130,000 distinct CDR3 sequences; about a sixth are singletons and the top ten take approximately 4.7%. CDR1 is DFQATT and CDR2 is SNEGSKA in the germline V gene (reference sequence). The CDR3 sequence is 13 residues long. V gave up 1 base and J gave up 2 bases, with 8 bases separating them. This clonotype occurred a few times. The chain combines TRBV20-1 with TRBJ1-2; D is uncertain. This TCR came from a man in his late teens or twenties who had mild COVID-19 (a few samples of this study predate the infection). Cell type and time point are not known. Sequenced: PBMCs or a T cell subset sorted from them (not recorded which). CDR3 bases: TGCAGTGCTAGAGCCATGCCAAACTATGGCTACACCTTC. It codes for CSARAMPNYGYTF.